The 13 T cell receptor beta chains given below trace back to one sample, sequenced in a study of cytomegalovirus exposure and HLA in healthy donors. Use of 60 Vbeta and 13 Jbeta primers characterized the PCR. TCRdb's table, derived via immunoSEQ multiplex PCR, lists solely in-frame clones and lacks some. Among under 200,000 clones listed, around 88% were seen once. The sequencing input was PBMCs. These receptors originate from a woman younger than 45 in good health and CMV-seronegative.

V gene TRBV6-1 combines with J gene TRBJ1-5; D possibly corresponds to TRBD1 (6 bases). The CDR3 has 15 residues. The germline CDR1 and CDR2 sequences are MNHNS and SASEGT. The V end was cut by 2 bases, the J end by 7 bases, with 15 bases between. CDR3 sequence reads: CASSEQGGARQPQHF. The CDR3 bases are TGTGCCAGCAGTGAACAAGGGGGGGCCCGGCAGCCCCAGCATTTT.

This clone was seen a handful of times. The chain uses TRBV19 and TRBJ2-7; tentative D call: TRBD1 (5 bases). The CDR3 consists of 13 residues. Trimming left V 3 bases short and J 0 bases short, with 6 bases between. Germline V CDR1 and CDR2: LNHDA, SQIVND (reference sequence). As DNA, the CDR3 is TGTGCCAGTAGTATGGGGCACTCCTACGAGCAGTACTTC. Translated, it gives CASSMGHSYEQYF.

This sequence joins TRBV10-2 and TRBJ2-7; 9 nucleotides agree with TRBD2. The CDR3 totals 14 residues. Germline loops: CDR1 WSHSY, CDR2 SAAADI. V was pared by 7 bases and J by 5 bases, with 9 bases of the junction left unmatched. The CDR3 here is CASNLAGTVNEQYF. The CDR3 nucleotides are TGCGCCAGCAATCTAGCGGGAACGGTCAACGAGCAGTACTTC.

The CDR3 reads CASSIARTDTQYF. The CDR3 DNA follows: TGTGCCAGTAGTATAGCCAGAACAGATACGCAGTATTTT. The J gene is TRBJ2-3, the V gene TRBV19, with D hard to call. V was clipped by 1 base and J by 3 bases, with 5 bases between them. Germline lookup yields CDR1 LNHDA and CDR2 SQIVND (reference sequence). The CDR3 extends over 13 amino acids.

DNA of the CDR3: TGTGCCAGCAGCTTCGACGCCGGGGCGGGGGGATCAGATACGCAGTATTTT. Residues: CASSFDAGAGGSDTQYF. The gene calls are TRBV7-6 and TRBJ2-3; 8 nucleotides match TRBD2. The CDR3 has 17 residues. V dropped 3 bases and J dropped 4; count of bases not matched to a gene: 12. Germline V gene sequence: CDR1 SGHVS, CDR2 FNYEAQ.

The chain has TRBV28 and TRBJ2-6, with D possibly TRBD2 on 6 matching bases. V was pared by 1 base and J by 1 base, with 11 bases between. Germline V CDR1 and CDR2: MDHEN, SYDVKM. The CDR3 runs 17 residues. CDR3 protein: CASSLSGVGSGANVLTF. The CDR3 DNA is TGTGCCAGCAGTTTATCGGGGGTAGGGTCTGGGGCCAACGTCCTGACTTTC.

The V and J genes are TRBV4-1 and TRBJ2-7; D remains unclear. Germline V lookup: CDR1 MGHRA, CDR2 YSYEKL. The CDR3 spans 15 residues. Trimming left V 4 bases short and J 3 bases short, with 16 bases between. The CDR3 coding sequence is TGCGCCAGCAGCCGAGTAGGTTTAGCTTACTACGAGCAGTACTTC. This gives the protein CASSRVGLAYYEQYF.

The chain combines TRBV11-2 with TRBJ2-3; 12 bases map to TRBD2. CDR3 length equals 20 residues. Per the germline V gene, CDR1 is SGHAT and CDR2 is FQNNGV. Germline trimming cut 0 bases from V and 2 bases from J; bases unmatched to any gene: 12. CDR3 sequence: CASSLELAGGLLLNTDTQYF. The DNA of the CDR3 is TGTGCCAGCAGCTTAGAGCTAGCGGGGGGGCTTTTGCTAAACACAGATACGCAGTATTTT.

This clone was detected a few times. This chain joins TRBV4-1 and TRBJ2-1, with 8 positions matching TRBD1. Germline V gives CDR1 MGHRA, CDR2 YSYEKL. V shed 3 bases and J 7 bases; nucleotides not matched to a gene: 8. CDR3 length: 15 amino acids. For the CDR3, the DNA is TGCGCCAGCAGCCAGGTGGACAGGGTCGTTAATGAGCAGTTCTTC. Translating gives CASSQVDRVVNEQFF.

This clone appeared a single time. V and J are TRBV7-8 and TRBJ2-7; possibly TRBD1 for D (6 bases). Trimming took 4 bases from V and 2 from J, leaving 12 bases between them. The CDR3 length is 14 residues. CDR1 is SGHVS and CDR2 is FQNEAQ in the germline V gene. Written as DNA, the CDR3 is TGTGCCAGCAGCTCACAGGGTGGGCCCTACGAGCAGTACTTC. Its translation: CASSSQGGPYEQYF.

In DNA form, the CDR3 reads TGTGCCAGCAGCGTAGCCCCCGCAGGGGGCGCGGTCGGGGAGCTGTTTTTT. Its protein product is CASSVAPAGGAVGELFF. V and J are TRBV9 and TRBJ2-2, with TRBD1 matching over 8 bases. CDR1 is SGDLS and CDR2 is YYNGEE in the germline V gene. V lost 0 bases to trimming and J lost 7 bases; unmatched junction nucleotides: 11. The CDR3 loop spans 17 amino acids.

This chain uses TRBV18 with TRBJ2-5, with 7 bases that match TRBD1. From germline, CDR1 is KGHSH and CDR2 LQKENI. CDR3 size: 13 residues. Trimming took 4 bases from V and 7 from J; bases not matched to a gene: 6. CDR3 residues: CASSQGTEGTQYF. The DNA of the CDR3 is TGTGCCAGCTCACAAGGGACAGAAGGGACCCAGTACTTC.

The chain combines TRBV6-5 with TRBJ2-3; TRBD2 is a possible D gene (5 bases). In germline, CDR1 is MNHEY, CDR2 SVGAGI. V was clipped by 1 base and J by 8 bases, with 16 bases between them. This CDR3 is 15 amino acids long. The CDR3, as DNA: TGTGCCAGCAGTTACTTAACACGGGATCGGGGTACGCAGTATTTT. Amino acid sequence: CASSYLTRDRGTQYF.